These 18 T cell receptor beta chains were all obtained from the same sample, sequenced in a study of blood T cell repertoires in COVID-19. Data came from immunoSEQ multiplex PCR; TCRdb stores just in-frame clones and leaves some out. The sample includes some 190,000 clones, 70% to 85% of them seen just once. Sequencing used peripheral blood. All receptors derive from an elderly woman with COVID-19, enrolled during active disease.

The chain employs TRBV3-1 (or the pseudogene TRBV3-2) and TRBJ2-2, with 7 bases aligning to TRBD2. Germline V lookup: CDR1 LGHDT, CDR2 YNNKEL (reference sequence). CDR3 length: 14 amino acids. J was trimmed by 7 bases and V by 1 base; bases with no gene match: 3. CDR3 sequence reads: CASSQAGGHGELFF. CDR3 nucleotide sequence: TGTGCCAGCAGCCAAGCGGGAGGTCACGGGGAGCTGTTTTTT.

The table lists this clone with a few counts. The chain employs TRBV3-1 (or the pseudogene TRBV3-2) and TRBJ1-6; 7 bases are shared with TRBD1. V was pared by 8 bases and J by 9 bases, with 13 bases of the junction left unmatched. From germline, CDR1 is LGHDT and CDR2 YNNKEL (reference sequence). The CDR3 spans 15 residues. In nucleotides, the CDR3 is TGTGCCAGCGTTAGCAGTGACAGGGCATTTTCACCCCTCCACTTT. Its translation is CASVSSDRAFSPLHF.

This chain links TRBV5-1 with TRBJ2-1; 8 nucleotides line up with TRBD1. Germline-derived CDR1 and CDR2 are SGHRS and YFSETQ. This CDR3 is 16 amino acids long. Germline trimming cut 4 bases from V and 9 bases from J; bases unmatched to any gene: 15. The CDR3 DNA is TGCGCCAGCAGCGGGACCGGGACAGGTAGATTTGGTGAGCAGTTCTTC. Translating it yields CASSGTGTGRFGEQFF.

This sequence joins TRBV2 and TRBJ1-5; TRBD1 matches at 8 bases. Germline trimming cut 7 bases from V and 2 bases from J; bases unmatched to any gene: 7. The CDR3 covers 15 residues. Germline CDR1 SNHLY, CDR2 FYNNEI. Here the CDR3 reads CASTIGTGRNQPQHF. The CDR3 DNA sequence: TGTGCCAGCACCATCGGGACAGGTCGCAATCAGCCCCAGCATTTT.

The chain joins TRBV7-9 to TRBJ2-5; TRBD2 might be the D (5 bases). The CDR3 is 15 amino acids. V lost 6 bases and J lost 5, with 19 bases in between. Germline CDR1 and CDR2: SEHNR and FQNEAQ (reference sequence). Here the CDR3 reads CASSPPRSPGETQYF. For the CDR3, the DNA is TGTGCCAGCAGTCCCCCCCGTAGCCCGGGGGAGACCCAGTACTTC.

This clone was found once. The chain is built from TRBV5-1 and TRBJ2-1; possibly TRBD1 for D (6 bases). Per the germline V gene, CDR1 is SGHRS and CDR2 is YFSETQ. V was clipped by 4 bases and J by 3 bases, with 17 bases between them. This CDR3 is 16 amino acids long. The CDR3 DNA sequence: TGCGCCAGCAGCGCCCTCAGAGGGGGTGACTACAATGAGCAGTTCTTC. This gives the protein CASSALRGGDYNEQFF.

This clone showed up just once. The rearrangement links TRBV3-1 (or the pseudogene TRBV3-2) to TRBJ1-6; maybe TRBD1 (6 bases). V was pared by 1 base and J by 0 bases, with 13 bases between. CDR1 is LGHDT and CDR2 is YNNKEL in the germline V gene (reference sequence). The CDR3 is made up of 18 amino acids. The CDR3 region has the DNA TGTGCCAGCAGCCAAGCTAGGGGGAGGGACTCCTATAATTCACCCCTCCACTTT. Translation gives CASSQARGRDSYNSPLHF.

V is TRBV5-1 and J is TRBJ1-3; no definite D call. The CDR3 is 15 residues long. Germline values: CDR1 SGHRS, CDR2 YFSETQ. The ends were cut back, 5 bases at V and 1 base at J, with 13 bases in the middle. In DNA form, the CDR3 reads TGCGCCAGCAGAGCTCCCGGGTATTCTGGAAACACCATATATTTT. Amino acids: CASRAPGYSGNTIYF.

The chain is built from TRBV11-2 and TRBJ2-6, with TRBD1 identical over 9 bases. Germline V CDR1 and CDR2: SGHAT, FQNNGV. Trimming took 4 bases from V and 2 from J; bases not matched to a gene: 9. The CDR3 extends over 18 amino acids. The CDR3 here is CASSYPGQGSTGANVLTF. CDR3 in DNA: TGTGCCAGCAGCTACCCGGGACAGGGTTCAACTGGGGCCAACGTCCTGACTTTC.

The V call is TRBV29-1, the J call TRBJ2-7; D call uncertain. The CDR3 is 12 amino acids. Germline V lookup: CDR1 SQVTM, CDR2 ANQGSEA. Trimming removed 4 bases from V and 0 bases from J, with 7 bases in between. CDR3 residues: CSVGHSSYEQYF. The CDR3 DNA sequence: TGCAGCGTTGGGCACAGCTCCTACGAGCAGTACTTC.

V and J are TRBV7-9 and TRBJ2-1, with a weak D call TRBD2 (5 bases). CDR3 length: 13 residues. V was shortened by 8 bases and J by 9 bases, with 17 bases between the two germline ends. Germline CDR1 is SEHNR and CDR2 is FQNEAQ (reference sequence). The CDR3 sequence: CASFTVPRGEQFF. The CDR3 DNA follows: TGTGCCAGCTTTACGGTTCCCCGGGGTGAGCAGTTCTTC. Together with reference TRBV7-9 and TRBJ2-1, the CDR3 gives the full variable domain: DTGVSQNPRHKITKRGQNVTFRCDPISEHNRLYWYRQTLGQGPEFLTYFQNEAQLEKSRLLSDRFSAERPKGSFSTLEIQRTEQGDSAMYLCASFTVPRGEQFFGPGTRLTVL.

The chain recombines TRBV5-1 with TRBJ2-1; the match to TRBD2 covers 15 bases. Trimming removed 4 bases from V and 5 bases from J; junction bases left unmatched: 7. Germline loops: CDR1 SGHRS, CDR2 YFSETQ. There are 17 residues in the CDR3. DNA for the CDR3: TGCGCCAGCAGCCCCTGGACTAGCGGGAGGGCCGACAATGAGCAGTTCTTC. Translated, it gives CASSPWTSGRADNEQFF.

The chain combines TRBV29-1 with TRBJ2-1; maybe TRBD2 (6 bases). Looked up from germline, CDR1 is SQVTM and CDR2 is ANQGSEA. This CDR3 region has 11 residues. V lost 0 bases to trimming and J lost 15 bases, with 12 bases between them. CDR3 coding DNA: TGCAGCGTTGAAGATCTTCGGGGGTGGTTCTTC. Its translation is CSVEDLRGWFF.

The V and J genes are TRBV6-6 and TRBJ2-7, with D possibly matching TRBD2 (6 bases). CDR1 is MNHNY, CDR2 SVGAGI, per germline (reference sequence). The CDR3 covers 12 residues. V was clipped by 5 bases and J by 4 bases, with 9 bases between them. The CDR3 sequence is CASSPGRYEQYF. CDR3 nucleotide sequence: TGTGCCAGCAGTCCCGGGAGATACGAGCAGTACTTC.

The chain has TRBV7-2 and TRBJ2-1; possible D gene TRBD2, 6 bases. Trimming stripped 1 base from V and 2 bases from J, with 9 bases between. CDR3 length: 15 amino acids. Germline V gene lookup returns CDR1 SGHTA and CDR2 FQGNSA. The DNA of the CDR3 is TGTGCCAGCAGCTTAGGGCGGGGCCCCTACAATGAGCAGTTCTTC. The encoded protein is CASSLGRGPYNEQFF.

J is TRBJ2-3 and V is TRBV2, with 9 bases aligning to TRBD1. J gave up 7 bases and V 9 bases, and 11 bases lay outside the gene matches. Germline lookup yields CDR1 SNHLY and CDR2 FYNNEI. This CDR3 has 14 residues. Written as DNA, the CDR3 is TGTGCCAGTAGGGGGACAGGGATCCACTATACGCAGTATTTT. This encodes CASRGTGIHYTQYF.

This chain uses TRBV19 with TRBJ1-1, with D tentatively TRBD1 (5 bases). The CDR3 length is 13 residues. Trimming removed 4 bases from V and 1 base from J, with 7 bases in between. Germline V gene lookup returns CDR1 LNHDA and CDR2 SQIVND (reference sequence). For the CDR3, the DNA is TGTGCCAGTAGTACGGGGGAGAACACTGAAGCTTTCTTT. Amino acids: CASSTGENTEAFF.

The chain couples TRBV9 to TRBJ2-2, with D uncertain. CDR3 length: 15 residues. Trimming pared 1 base from V and 7 bases from J, leaving 14 bases between. Germline values: CDR1 SGDLS, CDR2 YYNGEE. The CDR3 coding sequence is TGTGCCAGCAGCGTAACAAGTAACCGAGGCGGGGAGCTGTTTTTT. As protein: CASSVTSNRGGELFF.